This TCR beta chain was recovered during a study of beta chain features in type 1 diabetes. The authors reverse transcribed all of the isolated RNA, so sequencing captured expressed TCRB transcripts. The protocol was immunoSEQ multiplex PCR, while the TCRdb copy is restricted to in-frame clones and leaves out a portion. The sample lists tens of thousands of clones, approximately 48% occurring once. Only one heparinised blood draw was taken per donor, and its volume averaged about 120 mL. Sorted populations all had greater than 95% purity. The study, taken as a whole, reports: The study found moderately but significantly shorter TCRB CDR3s in all four CD4+ subsets of Type 1 diabetes patients.

Germline assignment: CDR1 MDHEN and CDR2 SYDVKM. This CDR3 has 15 amino acids. V was shortened by 2 bases and J by 1 base, with 11 bases between the two germline ends. Notes on this clone: Its target is unknown.

The sequenced material came from stem cell memory CD4+ T cells from blood. The TCR comes from a woman in her 30s in good health. V is TRBV28 and J is TRBJ1-1; D is undetermined. The CDR3 spells CASSLRPAENTEAFF. The CDR3 coding sequence is TGTGCCAGCAGTTTAAGACCTGCGGAGAACACTGAAGCTTTCTTT.